These T cell receptor beta chains were read from a single sample in a study of blood T cell repertoires in COVID-19. Clones were sequenced by immunoSEQ multiplex PCR, and TCRdb holds only the in-frame ones, with some missing. Found here are about 46,000 clones, 75% to 90% of them singletons; the top ten hold 25% to 40%. Material for sequencing was peripheral blood. All receptors come from a woman older than 75 with COVID-19, enrolled during active disease. Both conserved end residues are part of each CDR3. The order of the fields is D gene, clone size, J gene, V gene, CDR3 protein, CDR3 DNA. D genes are given only for firm matches. Size tells how often a clone was seen (once, few, many) or the class of an expanded clone, and some rows leave it out.

>TRBD2|NA|TRBJ2-5|TRBV9
CASSVVPSGGVGETQYF
TGTGCCAGCAGCGTAGTCCCCAGCGGGGGGGTGGGGGAGACCCAGTACTTC
>TRBD2|NA|TRBJ2-3|TRBV6-6
CASSPNSLRGATDTQYF
TGTGCCAGCAGTCCCAACTCTTTGCGGGGGGCGACAGATACGCAGTATTTT
>TRBD1|few|TRBJ1-1|TRBV7-9
CASSLAQGGNTEAFF
TGTGCCAGCAGCTTAGCCCAGGGGGGGAACACTGAAGCTTTCTTT
>TRBD1|NA|TRBJ2-2|TRBV5-1
CASSPLDRPTGGELFF
TGCGCCAGCAGCCCCTTGGACAGGCCGACCGGCGGGGAGCTGTTTTTT
>TRBD1|NA|TRBJ2-1|TRBV19
CASKGGQGVREQFF
TGTGCCAGTAAGGGGGGACAGGGGGTCAGGGAGCAGTTCTTC
>TRBD1|NA|TRBJ1-3|TRBV18
CASSPATGGFGNTIYF
TGTGCCAGCTCACCCGCGACAGGGGGGTTTGGAAACACCATATATTTT
>TRBD1|NA|TRBJ1-1|TRBV28
CASRDRGPNTEAFF
TGTGCCAGCAGGGACAGGGGGCCGAACACTGAAGCTTTCTTT
>NA|NA|TRBJ2-2|TRBV11-1
CASSPAGRNTGELFF
TGTGCCAGCAGCCCCGCCGGGAGGAACACCGGGGAGCTGTTTTTT
>TRBD2|NA|TRBJ2-2|TRBV7-3
CASSQTGLAGAGELFF
TGTGCCAGCAGCCAAACGGGACTAGCGGGGGCCGGGGAGCTGTTTTTT
>TRBD1|NA|TRBJ2-7|TRBV19
CASSPRQGTYEQYF
TGTGCCAGTAGCCCAAGACAGGGTACCTACGAGCAGTACTTC
>NA|few|TRBJ2-7|TRBV7-9
CASSFTGQGGEQYF
TGTGCCAGCAGCTTTACAGGCCAGGGCGGCGAGCAGTACTTC
>NA|few|TRBJ1-6|TRBV3-1/TRBV3-2
CASSQDGGASPLHF
TGTGCCAGCAGCCAAGATGGGGGGGCTTCACCCCTCCACTTT
>TRBD1|medium-sized|TRBJ1-3|TRBV3-1/TRBV3-2
CASSRNAGTAGSGNTIYF
TGTGCCAGCAGCCGTAACGCCGGGACAGCCGGATCTGGAAACACCATATATTTT
>TRBD2|NA|TRBJ2-2|TRBV28
CASLFGGEIGELFF
TGTGCCAGCCTCTTTGGGGGGGAGATCGGGGAGCTGTTTTTT
>NA|NA|TRBJ2-3|TRBV10-3
CAISGGDTQYF
TGTGCCATCAGCGGTGGAGATACGCAGTATTTT
>TRBD1|NA|TRBJ1-1|TRBV7-3
CASSLDRGVEAFF
TGTGCCAGCAGCTTGGACAGGGGTGTTGAAGCTTTCTTT
>TRBD1|NA|TRBJ1-5|TRBV19
CASSIPDRVSNQPQHF
TGTGCCAGTAGTATCCCCGACAGGGTCAGTAATCAGCCCCAGCATTTT
>TRBD2|NA|TRBJ2-2|TRBV4-1
CASSPWDLAGNTGELFF
TGCGCCAGCAGCCCCTGGGACCTAGCGGGAAACACCGGGGAGCTGTTTTTT
>NA|NA|TRBJ1-1|TRBV2
CASTGDGNTEAFF
TGTGCCAGCACGGGTGACGGGAACACTGAAGCTTTCTTT
>NA|NA|TRBJ1-3|TRBV7-2
CASSFAWPSGNTIYF
TGTGCCAGCAGCTTCGCTTGGCCCTCTGGAAACACCATATATTTT
>TRBD1|NA|TRBJ1-2|TRBV28
CASSLFGTVYGYTF
TGTGCCAGCAGTTTATTCGGGACAGTCTATGGCTACACCTTC
>NA|NA|TRBJ1-4|TRBV5-1
CASSLGAISEKLFF
TGCGCCAGCAGCTTGGGGGCCATCTCTGAAAAACTGTTTTTT
>TRBD1|NA|TRBJ1-2|TRBV18
CASSPPWRTGGEDDGYTF
TGTGCCAGCTCACCACCGTGGAGGACAGGGGGCGAGGACGATGGCTACACCTTC
>TRBD2|NA|TRBJ2-3|TRBV7-2
CASSLWTSGRGDVQYF
TGTGCCAGCAGCTTATGGACTAGCGGGAGGGGGGATGTGCAGTATTTT
>TRBD2|NA|TRBJ2-5|TRBV5-1
CASSPRLAGEETQYF
TGCGCCAGCAGTCCCCGACTAGCGGGGGAAGAGACCCAGTACTTC
>TRBD2|NA|TRBJ2-7|TRBV4-3
CASSPNLAGSHYEQYF
TGCGCCAGCAGTCCGAACCTAGCGGGCTCGCACTACGAGCAGTACTTC